What follows are 25 T cell receptor beta chains derived from one specimen sequenced in a study of PD-1 blockade in classical Hodgkin lymphoma. In every patient, relapse followed autologous stem cell transplantation, while exposure to brentuximab vedotin differed. Method: immunoSEQ multiplex PCR; TCRdb's copy keeps in-frame clones and lacks some. Here the sample spans 100,000 or so clones, about 89% being singletons. This specimen was peripheral blood mononuclear cells (PBMCs), taken before the second cycle of nivolumab. Source of these receptors: a human donor with classical Hodgkin lymphoma.

The DNA for the CDR3 is TGTGCCACCAGCAGTCCCCCTAGCGGGATCTACAATGAGCAGTTCTTC. Translated: CATSSPPSGIYNEQFF. The chain joins TRBV15 to TRBJ2-1; 9 nucleotides line up with TRBD2. Germline CDR1 reads LNHNV; CDR2 reads YYDKDF (reference sequence). J lost 3 bases, V lost 3 bases, and 6 bases had no gene match. This CDR3 is built from 16 residues.

The genes are TRBV11-1 and TRBJ1-6; 7 bases are shared with TRBD1. This CDR3 has 15 amino acids. The junction had 7 bases not matched to a gene; V was cut back by 11 bases and J by 0 bases. Germline V gene sequence: CDR1 SGHAT, CDR2 FQDESV (reference sequence). The CDR3 nucleotides are TGTGCCTTTGCGACAGGGAGCTCCTATAATTCACCCCTCCACTTT. Its protein is CAFATGSSYNSPLHF.

The rearrangement links TRBV19 to TRBJ2-2; D is undetermined. CDR3 length equals 14 residues. Deletions cut 1 base from V and 1 base from J, with 4 bases between. Germline CDR1 LNHDA, CDR2 SQIVND (reference sequence). The chain's CDR3 is CASSIGRNTGELFF. CDR3 DNA sequence: TGTGCCAGTAGTATAGGGCGGAACACCGGGGAGCTGTTTTTT.

The chain is built from TRBV4-2 and TRBJ2-1; D remains ambiguous. V lost 0 bases, J lost 2 bases, and 11 bases lay in between. Germline V gene data show CDR1 as LGHNA and CDR2 as YNFKEQ. The CDR3 has 16 residues. This CDR3 reads CASSQDGRDPYNEQFF. The CDR3 DNA follows: TGTGCCAGCAGCCAAGATGGGCGCGATCCCTACAATGAGCAGTTCTTC.

The chain links TRBV2 to TRBJ1-2; D unresolved. The V end was cut by 6 bases, the J end by 3 bases, with 5 bases between. Germline CDR1 SNHLY, CDR2 FYNNEI. CDR3 length equals 11 residues. CDR3 coding DNA: TGTGCCAGCAGCTGGGACTATGGCTACACCTTC. Amino acid sequence: CASSWDYGYTF.

As to this clone: The sample has other DNA sequences that encode this CDR3 too. The V and J genes are TRBV9 and TRBJ1-3; D is ambiguous. V lost 0 bases to trimming and J lost 3 bases, with 7 bases between them. The CDR3 has 14 residues. Germline V gene sequence: CDR1 SGDLS, CDR2 YYNGEE. The CDR3 loop is CASSVGGVGNTIYF. CDR3 coding DNA: TGTGCCAGCAGCGTAGGTGGGGTTGGAAACACCATATATTTT.

V gene TRBV7-2 combines with J gene TRBJ2-7; D might be TRBD2 (6 bases). Germline CDR1 SGHTA, CDR2 FQGNSA. The V end was cut by 1 base, the J end by 3 bases, with 19 bases between. CDR3 length: 17 amino acids. The DNA for the CDR3 is TGTGCCAGCAGCTTAGGTCCTACGGACTACGCTAGCTACGAGCAGTACTTC. This encodes CASSLGPTDYASYEQYF.

The chain has TRBV7-2 and TRBJ1-1; 8 positions agree with TRBD1. Germline-derived CDR1 and CDR2 are SGHTA and FQGNSA. This CDR3 has 14 residues. With V trimmed by 7 bases and J by 4 bases, 8 bases remained unmatched. In DNA form, the CDR3 reads TGTGCCAGCACCGAGAACAGGGGGGGCACTGAAGCTTTCTTT. It specifies CASTENRGGTEAFF.

V is TRBV7-9 and J is TRBJ2-5; 10 bases are shared with TRBD2. The CDR3 has 15 amino acids. V was clipped by 3 bases and J by 5 bases; unmatched bases: 6. Germline V lookup: CDR1 SEHNR, CDR2 FQNEAQ (reference sequence). The CDR3 region has the DNA TGTGCCAGCAGCTTCCCTAGCGGGGGTGGGGAGACCCAGTACTTC. Its protein is CASSFPSGGGETQYF.

In DNA, the CDR3 is TGTGCCAGCAGTGAGAGGCGGGGGAACACTGAAGCTTTCTTT. Protein product: CASSERRGNTEAFF. The chain recombines TRBV25-1 with TRBJ1-1; no clear D gene. Trimming stripped 3 bases from V and 1 base from J, with 9 bases between. This CDR3 has 14 amino acids. The V gene's germline CDR1 is MGHDK and CDR2 SYGVNS.

This chain connects TRBV11-2 to TRBJ2-7; the D is unclear. The germline V gene encodes CDR1 SGHAT and CDR2 FQNNGV. The CDR3 is made up of 15 amino acids. V was clipped by 6 bases and J by 3 bases, with 18 bases between them. DNA for the CDR3: TGTGCCAGCAGGGGGTTTGGGGTTGTTGTCTACGAGCAGTACTTC. It is translated as CASRGFGVVVYEQYF.

Concerning this clone itself: The junction does not match germline at one end; this may be a read error. The chain employs TRBV7-2 and TRBJ1-6; possibly TRBD1 for D (6 bases). The CDR3 is made up of 16 amino acids. The germline V gene has CDR1 SGHTA and CDR2 FQGNSA. The CDR3 DNA follows: TGTGCCAGCAGCGGATGGACAGCCTCCTTTAATTCACCCCTCCACTTT. Its protein is CASSGWTASFNSPLHF.

The genes are TRBV5-8 and TRBJ1-1, with D tentatively TRBD1 (5 bases). This CDR3 is built from 15 residues. Deletions cut 2 bases from V and 0 bases from J, with 11 bases between. Germline loops: CDR1 SGHTS, CDR2 YDEGEE. CDR3 in amino acids: CASSLSGTVNTEAFF. CDR3 in DNA: TGTGCCAGCAGCTTATCCGGGACGGTGAACACTGAAGCTTTCTTT.

With respect to this clone: The junction departs from the called germline gene at one end, perhaps through a read error. The chain recombines TRBV20-1 with TRBJ2-7; 11 nucleotides match TRBD1. The CDR3 spans 11 residues. From germline, CDR1 is DFQATT and CDR2 SNEGSKA (reference sequence). CDR3 sequence: CSARDRGKPHF. The DNA of the CDR3 is TGCAGTGCCCGGGACAGGGGGAAACCCCACTTC.

The chain has TRBV4-2 and TRBJ2-3; D is possibly TRBD2 (6 bases). The CDR3 runs 17 residues. Trimming removed 3 bases from V and 6 bases from J, with 22 bases in between. The V gene's germline CDR1 is LGHNA and CDR2 YNFKEQ. CDR3 DNA: TGTGCCAGCAGCCAGCACCCCGGGAGCGACAGAGGGGATACGCAGTATTTT. This translates into CASSQHPGSDRGDTQYF.

The chain is built from TRBV7-9 and TRBJ2-3, with TRBD1 matching over 9 bases. J gave up 5 bases and V 4 bases, and 10 bases lay outside the gene matches. This CDR3 is built from 16 residues. In germline, CDR1 is SEHNR, CDR2 FQNEAQ (reference sequence). The chain's CDR3 is CASSWGQGDSRDTQYF. The CDR3 DNA follows: TGTGCCAGCAGCTGGGGACAGGGTGACTCCAGAGATACGCAGTATTTT. Supplemented by reference TRBV7-9 and TRBJ2-3, the full variable domain reads DTGVSQNPRHKITKRGQNVTFRCDPISEHNRLYWYRQTLGQGPEFLTYFQNEAQLEKSRLLSDRFSAERPKGSFSTLEIQRTEQGDSAMYLCASSWGQGDSRDTQYFGPGTRLTVL.

The rearrangement joins TRBV30 to TRBJ2-5; D may be TRBD1 or TRBD2 (5 bases each). Germline loops: CDR1 GTSNPN, CDR2 SVGIG (reference sequence). The CDR3 spans 14 residues. V dropped 4 bases and J dropped 0 bases, with 12 bases sitting between them. The CDR3 is CAWIGGRDQETQYF. CDR3 nucleotide sequence: TGTGCCTGGATTGGGGGAAGGGACCAAGAGACCCAGTACTTC.

The gene calls are TRBV7-9 and TRBJ2-5, with 11 bases fitting TRBD1. Germline V CDR1 and CDR2: SEHNR, FQNEAQ (reference sequence). V lost 4 bases, J lost 5 bases, and 9 bases stayed unmatched. This CDR3 has 16 residues. The DNA of the CDR3 is TGTGCCAGCAGCTGGGGCGGACAGGGGGCGCGGGAGACCCAGTACTTC. Its translation is CASSWGGQGARETQYF.

The chain combines TRBV19 with TRBJ2-2; TRBD1 might be the D (5 bases). The CDR3 totals 15 residues. The germline gives CDR1 LNHDA, CDR2 SQIVND (reference sequence). Between the trimmed V and J ends, which lost 9 bases and 0 bases, there was a span of 14 bases. The CDR3 sequence is CASKGLWTNTGELFF. In DNA, the CDR3 is TGTGCCAGCAAGGGGTTATGGACGAACACCGGGGAGCTGTTTTTT.

This clone showed up just once. The rearrangement uses TRBV7-8 and TRBJ2-2, with 10 bases lining up with TRBD2. The CDR3 runs 16 residues. CDR1 is SGHVS, CDR2 FQNEAQ, per germline. Unmatched junction bases numbered 5, after V lost 4 bases and J lost 3 bases. CDR3 in DNA: TGTGCCAGCAGCTCAAGCGGGGGGGCGTACACCGGGGAGCTGTTTTTT. Amino acids: CASSSSGGAYTGELFF.

This clone was seen a handful of times. This chain connects TRBV11-3 to TRBJ1-1, with D possibly TRBD1 on 5 matching bases. CDR3 length: 12 amino acids. The ends were cut back, 1 base at V and 11 bases at J, with 11 bases in the middle. Per germline, CDR1 SGHNT and CDR2 YENEEA. The CDR3 DNA follows: TGTGCCAGCAGCTTAGCTAGGGGTCGCGCTTTCTTT. Protein: CASSLARGRAFF.

This chain links TRBV19 with TRBJ2-7; TRBD1 matches 9 bases. The CDR3 has 15 residues. CDR1 LNHDA and CDR2 SQIVND come from the germline V gene (reference sequence). V gave up 7 bases and J gave up 2 bases; unmatched junction bases: 9. The CDR3 protein is CASTPGQGTTYEQYF. CDR3 DNA: TGTGCCAGTACCCCTGGACAGGGGACGACCTACGAGCAGTACTTC.

This clone was observed once. CDR3 sequence (DNA): TGCAGCGTAGTGGGGGTGGCTGAAAAACTGTTTTTT. Residues: CSVVGVAEKLFF. J is TRBJ1-4 and V is TRBV29-1; the D gene is possibly TRBD1 (5 bases). CDR3 length: 12 residues. CDR1 is SQVTM, CDR2 ANQGSEA, per germline. The germline V and J ends were trimmed by 6 bases and 7 bases, with 12 bases remaining between them.

J is TRBJ1-5 and V is TRBV4-1; D perhaps matches TRBD1 (5 bases). V lost 5 bases, J lost 4 bases, and 12 bases lay in between. CDR1 is MGHRA, CDR2 YSYEKL, per germline. The CDR3 has 14 residues. In DNA, the CDR3 is TGCGCCAGCAGCTTGGTTGGGGGAAATCAGCCCCAGCATTTT. Its translation is CASSLVGGNQPQHF.

The CDR3 sequence is CASSRTGAFEAFF. The CDR3 bases are TGTGCCAGCTCACGGACAGGGGCTTTCGAAGCTTTCTTT. The V gene is TRBV18, the J gene TRBJ1-1; 9 nucleotides agree with TRBD1. Per the germline V gene, CDR1 is KGHSH and CDR2 is LQKENI. The CDR3 is 13 amino acids. V dropped 4 bases and J dropped 8; count of bases not matched to a gene: 5.